This T cell receptor (beta chain) was obtained from a study of cytomegalovirus exposure and HLA in healthy donors. Across the whole study: The 110 million or so unique TCR beta sequences, from roughly 170 million T cells, were found by an earlier analysis.

Primers included in the PCR were 60 Vbeta and 13 Jbeta primers. TCRdb's copy holds only in-frame clones and misses some; the assay was immunoSEQ multiplex PCR. Among 100,000 to 150,000 clones listed, more than 65% were seen once. With regard to this clone: The antigen is unknown.

Trimming removed 4 bases from V and 13 bases from J, with 10 bases in between. The CDR3 runs to 9 residues. Germline loops: CDR1 SQVTM, CDR2 ANQGSEA. Points from the study as a whole: Per a later analysis, HLA-associated TCR beta chains showed more clonal expansion than other, equally common TCR beta chains. Cytomegalovirus association was assigned to under 200 TCR beta chains.

The chain recombines TRBV29-1 with TRBJ1-2; D gene unclear. This receptor was identified in an older woman in good health and CMV-seropositive. The sample was PBMCs. The CDR3 DNA sequence: TGCAGCGTTGTACCCGGTTCCACCTTC. It specifies CSVVPGSTF. Variable domain in full (rest from reference TRBV29-1 and TRBJ1-2): SAVISQKPSRDICQRGTSLTIQCQVDSQVTMMFWYRQQPGQSLTLIATANQGSEATYESGFVIDKFPISRPNLTFSTLTVSNMSPEDSSIYLCSVVPGSTFGSGTRLTVV.